This T cell receptor (beta chain) was documented in a study of cytomegalovirus exposure and HLA in healthy donors (dated by TCRdb to 2017 to 2019). Concerning the study at large: In an earlier analysis of approximately 640 of the donors, 250 to 300 Gb of sequence data and just under 120 million unique TCR beta sequences from 150 million to 200 million T cells were reported. About 280 gigabases of sequencing data and roughly 81 million unique TCR sequences made up an early release that covered roughly 670 HLA-typed donors. Of the roughly 430 genotyped donors, roughly 80% fell in the genetic ancestry cluster associated with self-reported Caucasian donors. The study aimed to test whether signatures of past pathogen exposure could be identified by cataloging public T cell receptors. The study profiled the T cell repertoires of hundreds of subjects by immunosequencing and related them to cytomegalovirus serostatus. A separate validation cohort of 100 to 150 different subjects was used in addition to the roughly 700-subject first cohort. High-throughput TCR immunosequencing, statistical association of individual TCRs with disease status, and machine learning were combined to predict cytomegalovirus infection status. To study patterns of TCR occurrence, a later analysis re-analyzed previously published TCR beta repertoires from 600 to 750 donors and added high-resolution HLA genotyping. The later analysis used no new phenotypic data to find candidate immune exposures, relying instead on TCR beta sequences and their occurrence across donors. An earlier analysis of 587 of the donors applied high-throughput TCR beta sequencing to assess whether each TCR beta V gene segment acted as functional or pseudogenic. Alongside the repertoire data, information on donor age, sex, ethnicity and CMV serostatus was compiled. A later genetic analysis took genome-wide SNP genotypes for about 55% of the roughly 700 donors and used that subset as a discovery cohort. All discovery cohort repertoires had been generated on a single sequencing platform. Both class I and class II loci were covered by HLA typing, at four-digit resolution. The number of typed donors differed by locus: 629-630 for A, B, C, DRB1 and DQB1; 522 for DQA1; around 580 for DPA1; and around 450 for DPB1. A few DR-DQ haplotypes were treated as single units for association and clustering because of strong linkage in the cohort. Among some 410 genotyped donors of the cohort, an average of around 250,000 unique TCR beta nucleotide sequences was sequenced per donor, of which approximately 18% were non-productive. Results and caveats for the whole study, not just this receptor: Roughly uniform sequencing depth across donors was assumed in presence/absence analyses, although this assumption may not hold. In vitro tests confirmed that a few of the cytomegalovirus-associated TCR beta chains recognize cytomegalovirus antigens. Seventeen rarely observed V segments, including chromosome 9 orphons, were excluded from the earlier analysis of several hundred of the donors because counts were too low. Strong co-occurrence of HLA alleles, especially DR and DQ, made assigning TCR associations to individual alleles difficult. Broadly in line with IMGT annotations, most TCR beta V segments showed up in productive rearrangements about 87% or about 30% of the time in an earlier analysis of some 590 of the donors. The classifier was reported to diagnose cytomegalovirus status with high specificity and sensitivity in both the original and validation cohorts. An association between a missense DCLRE1C variant and V-gene and J-gene trimming of TCR beta chains was found in a later genetic analysis and replicated in an independent cohort. In a later analysis, several top co-occurrence clusters were reported to appear linked to parvovirus B19, influenza, CMV and Epstein-Barr virus. According to a later analysis, TCR association rates differed among HLA loci, with DRB1 alleles showing the most associated TCRs and HLA-C alleles showing the fewest. A total of around 150 TCR beta chains were listed by the study as associated with cytomegalovirus. The authors suggested that the approach could potentially be generalized to other disease states and immunological phenotypes. For the cohort, immune exposure information was limited to CMV serostatus. A group of highly shared sequence variants was considered likely to be a technical artifact of the sequencing pipeline. Most TCR sequences were seen in very few donors, while some public TCRs were found in many individuals. According to a later analysis, most CMV-associated TCR beta chains appeared to be HLA-restricted, and the HLA associations seemed to be driven largely by CMV exposure. Linkage disequilibrium might explain the correlated functional status among segregating V segments, but an unknown experimental factor could not be excluded. Compared with the approximately 720-donor mean, donors in an Asian-associated ancestry cluster had fewer N-insertions in productive TCRs, according to a later genetic analysis. The cohort was sequenced for TCR beta chains only, and without alpha or paired-chain data the features that could be detected were limited. In a later analysis, HLA-associated TCR beta chains were found to be more clonally expanded and to have lower generation probabilities than equally common non-associated chains. A further reported finding was that TCR beta sequences accurately predicted the HLA-A and HLA-B alleles for most subjects in the first cohort. The 87-base-pair reads could not distinguish some IMGT-functional V segments, including TRBV6-2 and TRBV6-3, so those segments were excluded. In a later analysis, 15,000 to 20,000 TCR beta sequences were associated with specific HLA alleles at a false discovery rate of 0.05. HLA typing was unavailable for some donors at each locus, so association tests used only the typed subset.

Library method: the immunoSEQ multiplex PCR assay. For the multiplex PCR, a mixture combining 60 forward primers for TCR Vbeta segments and 13 reverse primers for TCR Jbeta segments was used. The CDR3 region of rearranged TCR beta genes was amplified from genomic DNA by a multiplex PCR assay. The Illumina HiSeq System was used to sequence the amplified TCR beta libraries as 87-base-pair reads. The original pipeline was this. Across the 670 or so repertoires, a later analysis counted 78 million or so unique TCR beta chains, 9 million to 14 million of which were shared by at least two donors. Raw reads were error-corrected and collapsed into unique sequences by a nearest-neighbor algorithm in which closely related sequences were merged to remove PCR and sequencing errors. To assign V, D and J gene segments, CDR3 sequences were aligned to IMGT reference sequences. For a sequence to be retained, a match of at least six nucleotides to both a V gene segment and a J gene segment was required. Rearrangements were classified as productive when the CDR3 lacked stop codons and remained in frame with V and J, and all other rearrangements were classified as non-productive. CDR3 was defined by IMGT convention, running from the second conserved V-encoded cysteine to the conserved J-encoded phenylalanine. In an earlier analysis of approximately 590 of the donors, sequences lacking an unambiguous match to a single V gene segment were excluded. An earlier analysis of about 600 of the donors called V segments functional above 56.7% productive rearrangements and segregating when the between-donor standard deviation exceeded 5%. A statistical classification framework was developed to diagnose cytomegalovirus status using the catalog of TCR beta chain sequences. In a later analysis, V and J genes were assigned by comparing TCR nucleotide sequences against IMGT/GENE-DB human TR gene sequences. Using the TCRdist pipeline, a later analysis assigned CDR3 sequences along with most-parsimonious VDJ recombination scenarios. In a later analysis, every TCR beta chain was defined by the combination of its CDR3 amino acid sequence and its V-gene family, and reads without a unique V-gene family were dropped. As a way to deal with suspected cross-contamination and a sequencing artifact, a later analysis dropped more than 500 nucleotide sequences that were highly shared and had low generation probability. A later analysis calculated a clonal expansion index for each public chain from normalized within-repertoire ranks of inferred template counts. In a later analysis, generation probabilities were computed using a VDJ recombination model fitted to out-of-frame rearrangements, and the results were checked against IGoR. In a later analysis, hypergeometric tests were used to score TCR-TCR, TCR-HLA and TCR-CMV co-occurrence, with a repertoire-size bias correction applied to TCR pairs. To estimate false discovery rates, a later analysis permuted the HLA or CMV assignments 20 times. In a later analysis, co-occurring TCRs were grouped with DBSCAN, and TCRdist sequence similarity was added when clustering was performed within HLA-allele-positive subsets. Repertoires with fewer than 30,000 or more than 120,000 public chains were left out of co-occurrence clustering, as were five repertoires with anomalous nucleotide sharing. Imported from immuneACCESS, the table was reduced by TCRdb to in-frame sequences with V and J called. These copies leave out some clones; in studies compared against another copy, an unresolved V gene accounts for under half, and the cause of the remainder is not known. Clonal size and the V and J genes are those of that table, whereas D and trimming came from the DNA. The table for this sample records 96,000 or so clones. The ten biggest clones cover less than 7% of the sample.

Ends trimmed: V by 8 bases, J by 4 bases; bases unmatched to a gene: 2. The germline V gene provides CDR1 MDHEN and CDR2 SYDVKM. The CDR3, from cysteine to phenylalanine, totals 12 residues. The retained sequence is limited to the CDR3, 36 bases, with the frame set at the first base. The cohort was made up of about 670 healthy bone marrow donors. At the time of sampling, all cohort members were nominally healthy, though unrecorded immune exposures were likely present. The donor tested CMV seropositive, placing the donor among the approximately 290 seropositive members of the cohort. Every donor gave a peripheral blood sample, and the peripheral blood mononuclear cells from that sample were used for TCR beta sequencing. The Qiagen DNeasy Blood Extraction Kit was used to extract genomic DNA from the blood cell samples. With respect to this clone: Its specific antigen is unknown.

The sequenced sample consisted of PBMCs. The rearrangement combines TRBV28 with TRBJ1-5, with 7 bases matching TRBD1. The source is a girl aged 10-17 years in good health and CMV-seropositive. The nucleotide sequence reads as follows: TGTGCCAGCGGACAGGATAATCAGCCCCAGCATTTT. It translates to CASGQDNQPQHF.